What follows are 12 T cell receptor beta chains derived from one specimen sequenced in a study of T cell responses to AZD1222 COVID-19 vaccine. TCRdb's table, derived via immunoSEQ multiplex PCR, lists solely in-frame clones and lacks some. The table includes under 150,000 clones, almost 95% detected once. The material was peripheral blood, obtained 28 days after the second AZD1222 dose. Receptors originate from an adult who received the AZD1222 COVID-19 vaccine.

The chain has TRBV6-5 and TRBJ1-1; D remains ambiguous. The CDR3 is 15 residues long. Per the germline V gene, CDR1 is MNHEY and CDR2 is SVGAGI. V was pared by 0 bases and J by 0 bases, with 8 bases between. In DNA, the CDR3 is TGTGCCAGCAGTTACTCTTCGCGCCTGAACACTGAAGCTTTCTTT. This encodes CASSYSSRLNTEAFF.

J is TRBJ1-5 and V is TRBV12-3 or TRBV12-4, with 7 bases matching TRBD1. The V and J ends lost 5 bases and 9 bases, in that order; junction bases with no gene match: 7. The CDR3 extends over 13 amino acids. The CDR3 DNA follows: TGTGCCAGCAGTGCGACAGGGCGTTGGCCCCAGCATTTT. Its protein product is CASSATGRWPQHF.

This clone showed up just once. The rearrangement joins TRBV20-1 to TRBJ2-3; D gene unclear. CDR1 and CDR2 (germline): DFQATT, SNEGSKA (reference sequence). This CDR3 is built from 10 residues. The ends were cut back, 4 bases at V and 7 bases at J, with 6 bases in the middle. The DNA for the CDR3 is TGCAGTGCTACACAATATACGCAGTATTTT. This encodes CSATQYTQYF.

The V call is TRBV12-3 or TRBV12-4, the J call TRBJ2-1; possible D gene TRBD2, 5 bases. The CDR3 runs 13 residues. Trimming stripped 5 bases from V and 8 bases from J, with 13 bases between. CDR3 sequence: CASSSLTIYEQFF. Written as DNA, the CDR3 is TGTGCCAGCAGTAGTTTGACTATTTATGAGCAGTTCTTC.

This sequence joins TRBV6-7 and TRBJ1-3, with TRBD1 as a possible D gene (5 bases). TRBV6-7 falls under the ORF class, with uncertain function. The CDR3 is 17 residues long. With 8 bases removed from V and 0 bases from J, the gap between germline ends came to 20 bases. CDR3 sequence (DNA): TGTGCCAGCCCGCTTCTACGACAGCCGAGCTCTGGAAACACCATATATTTT. It codes for CASPLLRQPSSGNTIYF.

CDR3 coding DNA: TGCGCCAGCAGCCCGTCTGGGACAGTGAATGAAAAACTGTTTTTT. This codes for CASSPSGTVNEKLFF. The V call is TRBV4-1, the J call TRBJ1-4, with TRBD1 matching 7 bases. Germline V gives CDR1 MGHRA, CDR2 YSYEKL. V shed 4 bases, J shed 5 bases, and the junction held 7 bases outside the gene matches. The CDR3 length is 15 residues.

The chain couples TRBV5-1 to TRBJ2-2; D is undetermined. This CDR3 is 14 amino acids long. V shed 2 bases and J shed 5 bases, with 10 bases lying between them. Germline values: CDR1 SGHRS, CDR2 YFSETQ. The CDR3: CASSLRQETGELFF. CDR3 sequence (DNA): TGCGCCAGCAGCTTAAGACAAGAAACCGGGGAGCTGTTTTTT.

This clone showed up just once. The chain employs TRBV16 and TRBJ2-3; no reliable D call. Germline loops: CDR1 KGHSY, CDR2 FQNENV. The CDR3 is 21 residues long. V lost 0 bases, J lost 7 bases, and 32 bases lay in between. CDR3 nucleotides: TGTGCCAGCAGCCAATCAAATCGACTTACCCACGCTCCCCTTGCAGGCTATACGCAGTATTTT. Translation: CASSQSNRLTHAPLAGYTQYF.

The V gene is TRBV5-1, the J gene TRBJ1-4; 7 nucleotides match TRBD1. The CDR3 is 12 residues long. V shed 7 bases and J 9 bases; nucleotides not matched to a gene: 6. Germline V gene sequence: CDR1 SGHRS, CDR2 YFSETQ. CDR3 coding DNA: TGCGCCAGCTCGGGACAGACCAAAAAACTGTTTTTT. Translated: CASSGQTKKLFF.

This chain connects TRBV27 to TRBJ1-6; a weak D match, TRBD1 (5 bases). V shed 5 bases and J shed 6 bases, with 14 bases lying between them. The CDR3 extends over 15 amino acids. Germline CDR1 reads MNHEY; CDR2 reads SMNVEV (reference sequence). The CDR3 region has the DNA TGTGCCAGCAGTCCGAGCAGGGAATTTAATTCACCCCTCCACTTT. Translated, it gives CASSPSREFNSPLHF.

Written as DNA, the CDR3 is TGCGCCAGCAGCTTGGATGGCGGAAGCACAGATACGCAGTATTTT. Its protein product is CASSLDGGSTDTQYF. The chain combines TRBV5-1 with TRBJ2-3, with D uncertain. The germline gives CDR1 SGHRS, CDR2 YFSETQ. This CDR3 has 15 amino acids. V was cut by 0 bases and J by 0 bases, with 8 bases left in between. The full variable domain, completed using reference TRBV5-1 and TRBJ2-3, is KAGVTQTPRYLIKTRGQQVTLSCSPISGHRSVSWYQQTPGQGLQFLFEYFSETQRNKGNFPGRFSGRQFSNSRSEMNVSTLELGDSALYLCASSLDGGSTDTQYFGPGTRLTVL.

V usage is TRBV6-4 and J usage is TRBJ2-1; 10 positions match TRBD1. Germline V CDR1 and CDR2: MRHNA, SNTAGT. With V trimmed by 3 bases and J by 4 bases, 6 bases remained unmatched. CDR3 length: 16 residues. This CDR3 is CASSENPGQGYNEQFF. The CDR3 region has the DNA TGTGCCAGCAGTGAGAACCCGGGACAGGGGTACAATGAGCAGTTCTTC.